This entry lists 27 T cell receptor beta chains sequenced from one sample in a study of cytomegalovirus exposure and HLA in healthy donors. 60 Vbeta and 13 Jbeta primers were used in PCR. Profiled with immunoSEQ multiplex PCR; TCRdb holds only in-frame clones, not every one. The table shows more than 50,000 clones, with approximately 75% occurring only once. Source material: PBMCs. The receptors originated from a man over 45 in good health and CMV-seropositive.

The chain combines TRBV7-2 with TRBJ2-7; D may be TRBD2 (6 bases). Looked up from germline, CDR1 is SGHTA and CDR2 is FQGNSA. V lost 1 base and J lost 2, with 18 bases in between. This CDR3 has 17 amino acids. CDR3 sequence: CASSLGVRLATTYEQYF. For the CDR3, the DNA is TGTGCCAGCAGCTTAGGGGTCAGGCTAGCGACTACCTACGAGCAGTACTTC.

This clone has just a few counts. This chain joins TRBV29-1 and TRBJ2-5, with D uncertain. CDR1 is SQVTM and CDR2 is ANQGSEA in the germline V gene. The CDR3 covers 13 residues. The V end was cut by 4 bases, the J end by 4 bases, with 13 bases between. Written as DNA, the CDR3 is TGCAGCGTTGCGCGGCTACGAGGAGAGACCCAGTACTTC. Residues: CSVARLRGETQYF.

The CDR3 DNA follows: TGTGCCAGCAGGACTAGCGGGGGAACCCAGTACTTC. Its translation is CASRTSGGTQYF. J is TRBJ2-7 and V is TRBV25-1; 12 bases align to TRBD2. The CDR3 has 12 amino acids. Looked up from germline, CDR1 is MGHDK and CDR2 is SYGVNS. Unmatched junction bases numbered 4, after V lost 6 bases and J lost 10 bases.

The genes are TRBV18 and TRBJ1-2; 9 bases align to TRBD1. Losses at the gene ends were 5 bases for V and 6 bases for J; bases not matched to a gene: 7. This CDR3 has 14 residues. Germline loops: CDR1 KGHSH, CDR2 LQKENI. The CDR3 loop is CASSSYGTGNGYTF. For the CDR3, the DNA is TGTGCCAGCTCATCGTACGGGACAGGGAATGGCTACACCTTC.

V gene TRBV9 combines with J gene TRBJ1-4, with 9 bases identical to TRBD1. The CDR3 consists of 15 residues. CDR1 is SGDLS and CDR2 is YYNGEE in the germline V gene. With 0 bases clipped from V and 10 bases from J, the junction kept 7 bases outside the gene matches. CDR3 in amino acids: CASSVEDRGLSKLFF. CDR3 DNA: TGTGCCAGCAGCGTAGAGGACAGGGGATTGTCAAAACTGTTTTTT. Drawing the rest from reference TRBV9 and TRBJ1-4, the complete variable domain is DSGVTQTPKHLITATGQRVTLRCSPRSGDLSVYWYQQSLDQGLQFLIQYYNGEERAKGNILERFSAQQFPDLHSELNLSSLELGDSALYFCASSVEDRGLSKLFFGSGTQLSVL.

This clone was found a few times. The J gene is TRBJ2-1, the V gene TRBV7-9, with TRBD1 as a possible D gene (7 bases). V was pared by 4 bases and J by 2 bases, with 15 bases between. Germline CDR1 and CDR2: SEHNR and FQNEAQ (reference sequence). CDR3 length equals 16 residues. The CDR3: CASSSPQGGPYNEQFF. DNA of the CDR3: TGTGCCAGCAGCTCACCTCAGGGGGGCCCCTACAATGAGCAGTTCTTC.

The rearrangement uses TRBV30 and TRBJ2-7, with TRBD2 matching over 10 bases. The CDR3 covers 18 residues. V trimming: 0 bases; J trimming: 0 bases; junction bases outside the gene matches: 11. Germline assignment: CDR1 GTSNPN and CDR2 SVGIG (reference sequence). CDR3 amino acids: CAWSVRPSGRSPSYEQYF. The CDR3 nucleotides are TGTGCCTGGAGTGTACGTCCTAGCGGGAGATCCCCCTCCTACGAGCAGTACTTC. The full variable domain, with the rest looked up from reference TRBV30 and TRBJ2-7, is SQTIHQWPATLVQPVGSPLSLECTVEGTSNPNLYWYRQAAGRGLQLLFYSVGIGQISSEVPQNLSASRPQDRQFILSSKKLLLSDSGFYLCAWSVRPSGRSPSYEQYFGPGTRLTVT.

The chain couples TRBV9 to TRBJ1-4; 10 bases align to TRBD1. The germline V gene has CDR1 SGDLS and CDR2 YYNGEE. The CDR3 length is 15 residues. J was trimmed by 7 bases and V by 0 bases; bases with no gene match: 3. CDR3 bases: TGTGCCAGCAGCGTAGGACAGGGGGCAGGTGAAAAACTGTTTTTT. It encodes CASSVGQGAGEKLFF.

This clone was seen a single time. This chain links TRBV6-5 with TRBJ1-1; D might be TRBD1 (6 bases). This CDR3 contains 16 residues. Germline V gene data show CDR1 as MNHEY and CDR2 as SVGAGI. V lost 0 bases and J lost 3, with 14 bases in between. CDR3: CASSYSIGQLYTEAFF. The CDR3 DNA sequence: TGTGCCAGCAGTTACTCGATAGGACAGCTCTACACTGAAGCTTTCTTT.

The gene calls are TRBV5-1 and TRBJ1-4; D might be TRBD1 (5 bases). This CDR3 is 14 amino acids long. Per germline, CDR1 SGHRS and CDR2 YFSETQ. The ends were cut back, 0 bases at V and 8 bases at J, with 11 bases in the middle. CDR3 sequence reads: CASSLGQRGEKLFF. CDR3 nucleotide sequence: TGCGCCAGCAGCTTGGGGCAGCGGGGGGAAAAACTGTTTTTT.

The rearrangement links TRBV10-1 to TRBJ2-4, with 7 bases fitting TRBD1. CDR3 size: 16 residues. J was trimmed by 1 base and V by 4 bases; bases with no gene match: 7. CDR1 is WNHNN, CDR2 SYGVQD, per germline (reference sequence). The CDR3 DNA reads as TGCGCCAGCAGTGGGGGACAGATTGTTGCCAAAAACATTCAGTACTTC. This encodes CASSGGQIVAKNIQYF.

This clone has a single count. The chain couples TRBV19 to TRBJ2-7; the D gene is possibly TRBD1 (5 bases). V was cut by 6 bases and J by 5 bases, with 17 bases left in between. Germline values: CDR1 LNHDA, CDR2 SQIVND (reference sequence). CDR3 length equals 14 residues. The CDR3, as DNA: TGTGCCAGTAGCCGCCCCCAGGGTGGGCACGAGCAGTACTTC. This translates into CASSRPQGGHEQYF.

The chain combines TRBV11-2 with TRBJ2-7, with 7 positions matching TRBD1. The germline V gene encodes CDR1 SGHAT and CDR2 FQNNGV. This CDR3 contains 12 residues. V trimming: 4 bases; J trimming: 10 bases; junction bases outside the gene matches: 7. The CDR3: CASSSRRDSQYF. In DNA form, the CDR3 reads TGTGCCAGCAGCTCCCGTCGGGACAGTCAGTACTTC.

The chain links TRBV6-1 to TRBJ1-1; D is possibly TRBD1 (6 bases). This CDR3 is 15 amino acids long. V was trimmed by 8 bases and J by 5 bases, leaving 21 bases between them. From germline, CDR1 is MNHNS and CDR2 SASEGT. The CDR3 reads CASSSFNRVGTEAFF. CDR3 coding DNA: TGTGCCAGCTCCAGTTTTAACAGGGTGGGGACTGAAGCTTTCTTT.

The rearrangement joins TRBV13 to TRBJ1-1, with D possibly being TRBD1 (5 bases). Germline loops: CDR1 PRHDT, CDR2 FYEKMQ (reference sequence). The CDR3 loop spans 14 amino acids. Trimming removed 1 base at V and 4 bases at J, with 10 bases between. Here the CDR3 DNA reads TGTGCCAGCAGCTTAGACCCCAGGGCCACTGAAGCTTTCTTT. As protein: CASSLDPRATEAFF.

In regard to this clone: This likely reflects a read error, since a far larger clone is one base away. Other DNA sequences in this sample translate to the same CDR3. The chain employs TRBV6-5 and TRBJ2-1, with unresolved D. Looked up from germline, CDR1 is MNHEY and CDR2 is SVGAGI. The V and J ends lost 3 bases and 3 bases respectively, with 15 bases between them. The CDR3 sequence is 16 residues long. The CDR3 is CASSYALSTGYNEQFF. CDR3 bases: TGTGCCAGCAGTTATGCTTTGTCGACGGGCTACAATGAGCAGTTCTTC.

The chain carries TRBV19 and TRBJ1-4; 8 nucleotides line up with TRBD1. Germline CDR1 LNHDA, CDR2 SQIVND (reference sequence). The CDR3 spans 13 residues. V was pared by 9 bases and J by 5 bases, with 5 bases of the junction left unmatched. CDR3 coding DNA: TGTGCCAGCGGGCGGACAGGGAATGAAAAACTGTTTTTT. Its translation is CASGRTGNEKLFF.

This clone has more than one count but fewer than ten. V usage is TRBV9 and J usage is TRBJ1-2; D unresolved. From germline, CDR1 is SGDLS and CDR2 YYNGEE. The CDR3 has 16 residues. V was pared by 0 bases and J by 4 bases, with 16 bases between. CDR3 coding DNA: TGTGCCAGCAGCGTAGAGGAAGGACTCGGGTCCTATGGCTACACCTTC. It yields the protein CASSVEEGLGSYGYTF.

The chain recombines TRBV28 with TRBJ1-5, with 7 bases fitting TRBD1. CDR1 is MDHEN, CDR2 SYDVKM, per germline. The CDR3 has 16 amino acids. V was pared by 5 bases and J by 1 base, with 8 bases of the junction left unmatched. CDR3 sequence reads: CASSARQGGSNQPQHF. For the CDR3, the DNA is TGTGCCAGCAGTGCCCGACAGGGAGGCAGCAATCAGCCCCAGCATTTT.

The V gene is TRBV5-4, the J gene TRBJ1-1; weak D call: TRBD1 (6 bases). Trimming took off 0 bases at V and 4 bases at J, with 10 bases between the two ends. CDR3 size: 14 residues. Looked up from germline, CDR1 is SGHNT and CDR2 is YYREEE (reference sequence). The CDR3 DNA reads as TGTGCCAGCAGCTTGGGCGGGGGGCCCACTGAAGCTTTCTTT. It yields the protein CASSLGGGPTEAFF.

The CDR3 here is CASSPNVLTEAFF. The CDR3 DNA follows: TGTGCCAGCAGTCCTAATGTTCTCACTGAAGCTTTCTTT. The chain combines TRBV7-2 with TRBJ1-1; no firm D call. Trimming cost V 6 bases and J 4 bases, with 12 bases left between them. Germline CDR1 reads SGHTA; CDR2 reads FQGNSA. The CDR3 is 13 amino acids.

The chain has TRBV27 and TRBJ2-1, with 10 positions matching TRBD2. The trim removed 0 bases at V and 4 bases at J, leaving 3 bases unmatched. The CDR3 loop spans 16 amino acids. The germline CDR1 and CDR2 sequences are MNHEY and SMNVEV (reference sequence). CDR3 sequence (DNA): TGTGCCAGCAGTTTATCGGAGCGGGGGGGATACAATGAGCAGTTCTTC. It codes for CASSLSERGGYNEQFF.

The chain recombines TRBV9 with TRBJ2-2; TRBD1 agrees at 8 bases. Germline trimming cut 6 bases from V and 5 bases from J; bases unmatched to any gene: 3. CDR1 and CDR2 (germline): SGDLS, YYNGEE. This CDR3 spans 13 amino acids. CDR3 nucleotide sequence: TGTGCCAGCACAGGGGGCGGGACCGGGGAGCTGTTTTTT. It yields the protein CASTGGGTGELFF. Drawing the rest from reference TRBV9 and TRBJ2-2, the complete variable domain is DSGVTQTPKHLITATGQRVTLRCSPRSGDLSVYWYQQSLDQGLQFLIQYYNGEERAKGNILERFSAQQFPDLHSELNLSSLELGDSALYFCASTGGGTGELFFGEGSRLTVL.

This chain joins TRBV27 and TRBJ2-7, with 9 bases identical to TRBD1. The CDR3 covers 16 residues. Looked up from germline, CDR1 is MNHEY and CDR2 is SMNVEV (reference sequence). The V and J ends lost 5 bases and 1 base, in that order; junction bases with no gene match: 9. The CDR3 region has the DNA TGTGCCAGCAGTCTACTATCCGACAGGGGGTCCTACGAGCAGTACTTC. As protein: CASSLLSDRGSYEQYF.

In this sample, this clone turned up once. CDR3 region: CASSLEAGDSSYEQYF. The CDR3 coding sequence is TGCGCCAGCAGCCTAGAGGCAGGGGATAGTTCCTACGAGCAGTACTTC. J is TRBJ2-7 and V is TRBV4-3, with D tentatively TRBD1 (6 bases). This CDR3 contains 16 residues. The germline V gene has CDR1 LGHNA and CDR2 YSLEER. Trimming took off 4 bases at V and 1 base at J, with 17 bases between the two ends.

This clone came up a few times. The chain employs TRBV30 and TRBJ1-2, with D possibly TRBD1 on 6 matching bases. The CDR3 has 14 residues. Per germline, CDR1 GTSNPN and CDR2 SVGIG (reference sequence). Trimming took off 7 bases at V and 5 bases at J, with 20 bases between the two ends. The CDR3 here is CASPTRQGSYGYTF. The CDR3 DNA reads TGTGCCTCCCCGACGCGGCAGGGGTCATATGGCTACACCTTC.

This rearrangement joins TRBV4-1 to TRBJ2-1; 13 bases fit TRBD2. Germline loops: CDR1 MGHRA, CDR2 YSYEKL. Trimming removed 3 bases from V and 9 bases from J; junction bases left unmatched: 11. The length of the CDR3 is 17 residues. As DNA, the CDR3 is TGCGCCAGCAGCCATCTACGGACTAGCGGGAGTACCGCTGAGCAGTTCTTC. It translates to CASSHLRTSGSTAEQFF.